This T cell receptor beta chain appears in the sequencing data of a study of blood T cell repertoires in COVID-19. Clones were read by immunoSEQ multiplex PCR, and TCRdb kept only the in-frame ones, dropping some. Here the sample spans over 250,000 clones, 60% to 75% being singletons. Germline V gives CDR1 MNHEY, CDR2 SMNVEV (reference sequence). This CDR3 comprises 14 residues. The V end lost 1 base, the J end lost 7 bases, and 8 bases lay between the germline ends. The material sequenced was peripheral blood. This TCR was recovered from a woman aged 80 or older with acute or convalescent COVID-19. This chain joins TRBV27 and TRBJ1-6; D is perhaps TRBD1 (5 bases). CDR3 in amino acids: CASSLLQGNSPLHF. Here the CDR3 DNA reads TGTGCCAGCAGTTTATTGCAGGGAAATTCACCCCTCCACTTT.